Listed below are T cell receptor beta chains from one sample, sequenced in a study of spatial heterogeneity in lung cancer. In TCRdb, the 5' RACE reads were re-called with MiXCR into one record per CDR3 protein. The sample lists tens of thousands of distinct CDR3 sequences; 9% to 10% were seen once. The sequences come from PBMCs, collected at follow-up. These receptors originate from a male donor with early-stage non-small cell lung cancer. The CDR3 runs from the conserved cysteine through the conserved F or W. Each record gives: D gene, V gene, J gene, clone size, CDR3 DNA, CDR3 protein. The D gene is left open where the match is weak. Some rows have no size entry. The others give once, few or many, or a class for an expanded clone.

d_call: TRBD1; v_call: TRBV12-3/TRBV12-4; j_call: TRBJ2-4; clone_size: many; cdr3_nt: TGTGCCAGCAGTTTAATGGGGACAGGGGAAAACATTCAGTACTTC; cdr3_aa: CASSLMGTGENIQYF
d_call: TRBD1; v_call: TRBV27; j_call: TRBJ2-7; clone_size: NA; cdr3_nt: TGTGCCAGCAGCTACCAACCGGGACAGGGGTTCGAGCAGTACTTC; cdr3_aa: CASSYQPGQGFEQYF
d_call: NA; v_call: TRBV6-5; j_call: TRBJ1-1; clone_size: many; cdr3_nt: TGTGCCAGCAGCCGGCAGAACACTGAAGCTTTCTTT; cdr3_aa: CASSRQNTEAFF
d_call: TRBD1; v_call: TRBV29-1; j_call: TRBJ2-3; clone_size: NA; cdr3_nt: TGCAGCACGAGGACAGGGGGCTTTAGCACAGATACGCAGTATTTT; cdr3_aa: CSTRTGGFSTDTQYF
d_call: TRBD2; v_call: TRBV18; j_call: TRBJ2-5; clone_size: many; cdr3_nt: TGTGCCAGCTCACCATCGAGCGGGGGGGCCCGAGGAGAGACCCAGTACTTC; cdr3_aa: CASSPSSGGARGETQYF
d_call: NA; v_call: TRBV11-2; j_call: TRBJ1-4; clone_size: many; cdr3_nt: TGTGCCAGCAGCCACCCGGTTGGGCGACTTACTGAAAAACTGTTTTTT; cdr3_aa: CASSHPVGRLTEKLFF
d_call: NA; v_call: TRBV20-1; j_call: TRBJ2-1; clone_size: NA; cdr3_nt: TGCAGTGCTAGTCGGGGCAATGAGCAGTTCTTC; cdr3_aa: CSASRGNEQFF
d_call: NA; v_call: TRBV3-1; j_call: TRBJ2-5; clone_size: once; cdr3_nt: TGTGCCAGCAGCCCCCTGGGATCCTCGAGGACCCAGTACTTC; cdr3_aa: CASSPLGSSRTQYF
d_call: NA; v_call: TRBV10-3; j_call: TRBJ2-3; clone_size: NA; cdr3_nt: TGTGCCATCAGTAATCTGACGAGCACAGATACGCAGTATTTT; cdr3_aa: CAISNLTSTDTQYF
d_call: NA; v_call: TRBV20-1; j_call: TRBJ2-7; clone_size: medium-sized; cdr3_nt: TGCAGTGGGGATAGTGGGGTCTACGAGCAGTACTTC; cdr3_aa: CSGDSGVYEQYF
d_call: NA; v_call: TRBV7-5; j_call: TRBJ1-1; clone_size: many; cdr3_nt: NA; cdr3_aa: CISVPEAPTGGISRAEAFF
d_call: NA; v_call: TRBV28; j_call: TRBJ2-5; clone_size: many; cdr3_nt: TGTGCCATCCGTCAGGGGGGAAAAGAGACCCAGTACTTC; cdr3_aa: CAIRQGGKETQYF
d_call: TRBD1; v_call: TRBV5-1; j_call: TRBJ1-1; clone_size: few; cdr3_nt: TGCGCCAGCAGCTCGGGACAGCTGGGCACTGAAGCTTTCTTT; cdr3_aa: CASSSGQLGTEAFF
d_call: NA; v_call: TRBV4-3; j_call: TRBJ1-4; clone_size: few; cdr3_nt: TGCGCCAACAGATCCCAGATTGCAACTAATGAAAAACTGTTTTTT; cdr3_aa: CANRSQIATNEKLFF
d_call: NA; v_call: TRBV9; j_call: TRBJ2-5; clone_size: many; cdr3_nt: TGTGCCAGCAGCGCTTGGTCGGGGGCCCAAGAGACCCAGTACTTC; cdr3_aa: CASSAWSGAQETQYF
d_call: NA; v_call: TRBV23-1; j_call: TRBJ2-5; clone_size: many; cdr3_nt: TGCGCCAGCATGGCAGAGACCCAGTACTTC; cdr3_aa: CASMAETQYF
d_call: NA; v_call: TRBV6-5; j_call: TRBJ1-5; clone_size: many; cdr3_nt: TGTGCCAGCAGTAGACAGGGCAATCAGCCCCAGCATTTT; cdr3_aa: CASSRQGNQPQHF
d_call: NA; v_call: TRBV4-3; j_call: TRBJ1-1; clone_size: NA; cdr3_nt: TGCGCCAGCAGCAGAGAAGGGCGGATGAACACTGAAGCTTTCTTT; cdr3_aa: CASSREGRMNTEAFF
d_call: TRBD2; v_call: TRBV19; j_call: TRBJ2-2; clone_size: many; cdr3_nt: TGTGCCAGTAGAGCGGGGCGGGTCAACACCGGGGAGCTGTTTTTT; cdr3_aa: CASRAGRVNTGELFF
d_call: NA; v_call: TRBV7-9; j_call: TRBJ1-1; clone_size: many; cdr3_nt: TGTGCCAGCAGCTTAGCGCGGGGCACTGAAGCTTTCTTT; cdr3_aa: CASSLARGTEAFF
d_call: TRBD1; v_call: TRBV29-1; j_call: TRBJ2-7; clone_size: NA; cdr3_nt: TGCAGCGCTAGACCCGGGACAGGGGCCTACGAGCAGTACTTC; cdr3_aa: CSARPGTGAYEQYF
d_call: NA; v_call: TRBV20-1; j_call: TRBJ1-5; clone_size: many; cdr3_nt: TGCAGTGCTGCGCCGCGCAATCAGCCCCAGCATTTT; cdr3_aa: CSAAPRNQPQHF
d_call: NA; v_call: TRBV10-2; j_call: TRBJ1-6; clone_size: NA; cdr3_nt: TGCGCCAGCAGTATGGGCAGGGTGAACAATTCACCCCTCCACTTT; cdr3_aa: CASSMGRVNNSPLHF
d_call: NA; v_call: TRBV4-3; j_call: TRBJ1-2; clone_size: many; cdr3_nt: TGCGCCAGCAGCCAAGGGGTATCGGGGGGCGAATTCTATGGCTACACCTTC; cdr3_aa: CASSQGVSGGEFYGYTF
d_call: NA; v_call: TRBV27; j_call: TRBJ2-2; clone_size: many; cdr3_nt: TGTGCCAGCACTTTTTGGGGCGCGAACACCGGGGAGCTGTTTTTT; cdr3_aa: CASTFWGANTGELFF
d_call: NA; v_call: TRBV7-2; j_call: TRBJ2-5; clone_size: NA; cdr3_nt: TGTGCCAGCAGACCCTGGGAGGGGGGGGCCCAGTACTTC; cdr3_aa: CASRPWEGGAQYF
d_call: TRBD1; v_call: TRBV11-3; j_call: TRBJ1-1; clone_size: NA; cdr3_nt: TGTGCCAGCAGCTACGGGACAGGGGGAATGGACACTGAAGCTTTCTTT; cdr3_aa: CASSYGTGGMDTEAFF
d_call: NA; v_call: TRBV11-2; j_call: TRBJ1-2; clone_size: many; cdr3_nt: TGTGCCAGCAGCCAAGGGAACTATGGCTACACCTTC; cdr3_aa: CASSQGNYGYTF
d_call: NA; v_call: TRBV5-1; j_call: TRBJ1-1; clone_size: many; cdr3_nt: TGCGCCAGCAGCCAAGGGGTTGGGTCGACTGAAGCTTTCTTT; cdr3_aa: CASSQGVGSTEAFF
d_call: NA; v_call: TRBV11-2; j_call: TRBJ1-5; clone_size: many; cdr3_nt: TGTGCCAGCAGCTTAGATACGGCTCAGCCCCAGCATTTT; cdr3_aa: CASSLDTAQPQHF
d_call: TRBD1; v_call: TRBV7-2; j_call: TRBJ2-7; clone_size: many; cdr3_nt: TGTGCCAGCAGCTCCCGACAGGGGGGCGAGCAGTACTTC; cdr3_aa: CASSSRQGGEQYF
d_call: NA; v_call: TRBV20-1; j_call: TRBJ2-7; clone_size: NA; cdr3_nt: TGCAGTGCTACTTCGACAGACTCGTACATCTCCTACGAGCAGTACTTC; cdr3_aa: CSATSTDSYISYEQYF
d_call: TRBD1; v_call: TRBV24-1; j_call: TRBJ2-6; clone_size: medium-sized; cdr3_nt: TGTGCCACCAGTGCCCGGGACAGTGACCTTTCTGGGGCCAACGTCCTGACTTTC; cdr3_aa: CATSARDSDLSGANVLTF
d_call: NA; v_call: TRBV6-1; j_call: TRBJ2-5; clone_size: many; cdr3_nt: TGTGCCAGCAGTCCCAGTCAGGGAACTCAAGAGACCCAGTACTTC; cdr3_aa: CASSPSQGTQETQYF
d_call: NA; v_call: TRBV28; j_call: TRBJ2-7; clone_size: few; cdr3_nt: TGTGCCAGCAATCCACCCACAGGATACTACGAGCAGTACTTC; cdr3_aa: CASNPPTGYYEQYF
d_call: NA; v_call: TRBV4-3; j_call: TRBJ2-1; clone_size: many; cdr3_nt: TGCGCCAGCAGCCAAGACTCGTACGGAGACAATGAGCAGTTCTTC; cdr3_aa: CASSQDSYGDNEQFF
d_call: NA; v_call: TRBV12-3/TRBV12-4; j_call: TRBJ2-7; clone_size: NA; cdr3_nt: TGTGCCAGCAGTTATAGCAGGGACTACGAGCAGTACTTC; cdr3_aa: CASSYSRDYEQYF
d_call: NA; v_call: TRBV5-1; j_call: TRBJ2-3; clone_size: NA; cdr3_nt: TGCGCCAGCACCAGTGTCGGGTTAGATACGCAGTATTTT; cdr3_aa: CASTSVGLDTQYF
d_call: TRBD2; v_call: TRBV7-8; j_call: TRBJ2-2; clone_size: many; cdr3_nt: TGTGCCAGCAGCCCACTAGCGGTCGCGAACACCGGGGAGCTGTTTTTT; cdr3_aa: CASSPLAVANTGELFF
d_call: TRBD2; v_call: TRBV6-2/TRBV6-3; j_call: TRBJ2-1; clone_size: NA; cdr3_nt: TGTGCCAGCAGTTCAGGGACTAGCGGGGGGATAAATGAGCAGTTCTTC; cdr3_aa: CASSSGTSGGINEQFF
d_call: TRBD1; v_call: TRBV12-3/TRBV12-4; j_call: TRBJ2-3; clone_size: NA; cdr3_nt: TGTGCCAGCAGTAGCCGGGACAGCCCAGATACGCAGTATTTT; cdr3_aa: CASSSRDSPDTQYF
d_call: TRBD1; v_call: TRBV4-3; j_call: TRBJ2-5; clone_size: many; cdr3_nt: TGCGCCAGCAGCCACGATCGACAGGGGGAATGGGTGACCCAGTACTTC; cdr3_aa: CASSHDRQGEWVTQYF
d_call: NA; v_call: TRBV4-3; j_call: TRBJ2-2; clone_size: large; cdr3_nt: TGCGCCAGCACCCCCGGGTTAGGGGGGAACACCGGGGAGCTGTTTTTT; cdr3_aa: CASTPGLGGNTGELFF
d_call: NA; v_call: TRBV12-3/TRBV12-4; j_call: TRBJ2-4; clone_size: many; cdr3_nt: TGTGCCAGCAGTTCGAATTATAGGCTAATAGCCAAAAACATTCAGTACTTC; cdr3_aa: CASSSNYRLIAKNIQYF
d_call: NA; v_call: TRBV20-1; j_call: TRBJ2-3; clone_size: few; cdr3_nt: TGCAGTGCTAGAACACAGGGAAGGGTCACAGATACGCAGTATTTT; cdr3_aa: CSARTQGRVTDTQYF
d_call: NA; v_call: TRBV28; j_call: TRBJ1-1; clone_size: NA; cdr3_nt: TGTGCCAGCAGTTTTGGGCCGAACACTGAAGCTTTCTTT; cdr3_aa: CASSFGPNTEAFF
d_call: TRBD2; v_call: TRBV19; j_call: TRBJ2-3; clone_size: many; cdr3_nt: TGTGCCAGTAGTACCCCGCCGTGGGGGGGAATGAGGACAGATACGCAGTATTTT; cdr3_aa: CASSTPPWGGMRTDTQYF
d_call: NA; v_call: TRBV5-6; j_call: TRBJ2-5; clone_size: few; cdr3_nt: TGTGCCAGCAGCCGGGGGGCGGGGCAAGAGACCCAGTACTTC; cdr3_aa: CASSRGAGQETQYF
d_call: NA; v_call: TRBV6-6; j_call: TRBJ1-5; clone_size: many; cdr3_nt: TGTGCCAGCAGTTACTCGGCCGGGGCTAGCAATCAGCCCCAGCATTTT; cdr3_aa: CASSYSAGASNQPQHF
d_call: NA; v_call: TRBV6-6; j_call: TRBJ1-5; clone_size: few; cdr3_nt: TGTGCCAGCAGTGCACCCCTGACCAGGGCTCATCCCCAGCATTTT; cdr3_aa: CASSAPLTRAHPQHF
d_call: TRBD1; v_call: TRBV20-1; j_call: TRBJ2-5; clone_size: many; cdr3_nt: TGCAGTGCACCCGGACAGGACCAAGAGACCCAGTACTTC; cdr3_aa: CSAPGQDQETQYF
d_call: TRBD1; v_call: TRBV10-3; j_call: TRBJ2-2; clone_size: few; cdr3_nt: TGTGCCATCAGTGATTTGCTTGGACAGGCCACCGGGGAGCTGTTTTTT; cdr3_aa: CAISDLLGQATGELFF
d_call: NA; v_call: TRBV6-6; j_call: TRBJ2-7; clone_size: many; cdr3_nt: TGTGCCAGCAGTTACGGGATCTCCTACGAGCAGTACTTC; cdr3_aa: CASSYGISYEQYF
d_call: NA; v_call: TRBV12-3/TRBV12-4; j_call: TRBJ2-1; clone_size: few; cdr3_nt: TGTGCCAGCCGCCCGACTTCAGGGGATAAGCAGTTCTTC; cdr3_aa: CASRPTSGDKQFF
d_call: NA; v_call: TRBV29-1; j_call: TRBJ2-1; clone_size: many; cdr3_nt: TGCAGCAGTTATACGGGAGACTACAATGAGCAGTTCTTC; cdr3_aa: CSSYTGDYNEQFF
d_call: TRBD1; v_call: TRBV5-1; j_call: TRBJ1-1; clone_size: few; cdr3_nt: TGCGCCAGCAGCTTGGGGGACAGGCTGAACACTGAAGCTTTCTTT; cdr3_aa: CASSLGDRLNTEAFF
d_call: NA; v_call: TRBV7-2; j_call: TRBJ2-3; clone_size: NA; cdr3_nt: TGTGCCAGCAGTATTAGCTCAGATACGCAGTATTTT; cdr3_aa: CASSISSDTQYF
d_call: NA; v_call: TRBV5-4; j_call: TRBJ2-3; clone_size: many; cdr3_nt: TGTGCCAGCAGCTCGGACGAGGATACGCAGTATTTT; cdr3_aa: CASSSDEDTQYF
d_call: NA; v_call: TRBV5-1; j_call: TRBJ2-7; clone_size: few; cdr3_nt: TGCGCCAGCAGCTTGGGCGCCTCAGGGCCCTACGAGCAGTACTTC; cdr3_aa: CASSLGASGPYEQYF
d_call: NA; v_call: TRBV5-1; j_call: TRBJ2-1; clone_size: many; cdr3_nt: TGCGCCAGCAGCTCGCTCGGGGACCGCGTCTCCTACAATGAGCAGTTCTTC; cdr3_aa: CASSSLGDRVSYNEQFF